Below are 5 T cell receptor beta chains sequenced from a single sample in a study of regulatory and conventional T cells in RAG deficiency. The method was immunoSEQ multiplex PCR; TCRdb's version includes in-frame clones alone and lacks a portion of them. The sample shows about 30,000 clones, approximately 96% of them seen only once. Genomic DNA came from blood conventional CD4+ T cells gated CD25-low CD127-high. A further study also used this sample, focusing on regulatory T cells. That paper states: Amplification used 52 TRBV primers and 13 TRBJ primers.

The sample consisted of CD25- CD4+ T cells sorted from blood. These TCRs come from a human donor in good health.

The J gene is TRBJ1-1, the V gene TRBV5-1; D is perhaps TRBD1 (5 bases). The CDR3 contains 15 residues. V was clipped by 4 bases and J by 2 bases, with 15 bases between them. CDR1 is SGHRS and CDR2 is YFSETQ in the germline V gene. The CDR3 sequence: CASSRTSTVNTEAFF. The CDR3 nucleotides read TGCGCCAGCAGCCGGACCTCGACAGTTAACACTGAAGCTTTCTTT.

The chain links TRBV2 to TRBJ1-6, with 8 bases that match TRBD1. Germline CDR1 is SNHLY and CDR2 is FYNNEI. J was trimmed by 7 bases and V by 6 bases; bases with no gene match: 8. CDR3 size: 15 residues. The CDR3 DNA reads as TGTGCCAGCAGCAACCAGGGGGCGCCCAATTCACCCCTCCACTTT. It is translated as CASSNQGAPNSPLHF.

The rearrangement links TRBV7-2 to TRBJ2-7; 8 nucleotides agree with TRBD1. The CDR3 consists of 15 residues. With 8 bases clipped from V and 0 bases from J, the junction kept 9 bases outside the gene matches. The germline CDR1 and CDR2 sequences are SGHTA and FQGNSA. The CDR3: CASADRGNHSYEQYF. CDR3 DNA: TGTGCCAGCGCTGACAGGGGAAATCACTCCTACGAGCAGTACTTC.

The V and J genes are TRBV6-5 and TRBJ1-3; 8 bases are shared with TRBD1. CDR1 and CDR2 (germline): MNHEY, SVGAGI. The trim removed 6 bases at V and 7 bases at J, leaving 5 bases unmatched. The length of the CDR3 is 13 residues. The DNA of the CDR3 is TGTGCCAGCAGGGCAGGGGGCTTCAACACCATATATTTT. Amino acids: CASRAGGFNTIYF.

CDR3 sequence reads: CASAHTGTGNTEAFF. In DNA form, the CDR3 reads TGTGCCAGCGCCCACACAGGGACGGGGAACACTGAAGCTTTCTTT. V is TRBV6-5 and J is TRBJ1-1; D might be TRBD1 (6 bases). The CDR3 is made up of 15 amino acids. Germline-derived CDR1 and CDR2 are MNHEY and SVGAGI. The V end was cut by 8 bases, the J end by 1 base, with 17 bases between.